This TCR beta chain stems from a study of brain T cells in children with intractable seizures. General observations from the study: Viral specificity was inferred only from CDR3 similarity; HCMV serostatus was unknown. Clones missing pre-surgery may reflect undersampling of that blood sample.

Assay: immunoSEQ multiplex PCR; the TCRdb copy retains only in-frame clones and omits some. The sample holds 340,000 or so clones; 93% are singletons and the top ten take about 6%. Time point denoted: blood from clinic visit 5 months post-surgery; TSC patient then seizure free. The sequenced cases were selected for having the highest brain T cell transcript signatures. At least one anti-epileptic drug was given before surgery. This clone is a singleton in its sample. Antigen specificity is unknown. This clonotype originated in a boy in the first two years of life with tuberous sclerosis and intractable seizures. Sequences were derived from peripheral blood, sampled about 5 months after surgery.

The CDR3 coding sequence is TGTGCCACCAGCAGAGATTCGCTAGCGGGTTTTCAAGAGACCCAGTACTTC. Protein sequence: CATSRDSLAGFQETQYF. This sequence joins TRBV15 and TRBJ2-5; 8 nucleotides align to TRBD2. The length of the CDR3 is 17 residues. Germline V gives CDR1 LNHNV, CDR2 YYDKDF (reference sequence). V dropped 0 bases and J dropped 2; count of bases not matched to a gene: 8.